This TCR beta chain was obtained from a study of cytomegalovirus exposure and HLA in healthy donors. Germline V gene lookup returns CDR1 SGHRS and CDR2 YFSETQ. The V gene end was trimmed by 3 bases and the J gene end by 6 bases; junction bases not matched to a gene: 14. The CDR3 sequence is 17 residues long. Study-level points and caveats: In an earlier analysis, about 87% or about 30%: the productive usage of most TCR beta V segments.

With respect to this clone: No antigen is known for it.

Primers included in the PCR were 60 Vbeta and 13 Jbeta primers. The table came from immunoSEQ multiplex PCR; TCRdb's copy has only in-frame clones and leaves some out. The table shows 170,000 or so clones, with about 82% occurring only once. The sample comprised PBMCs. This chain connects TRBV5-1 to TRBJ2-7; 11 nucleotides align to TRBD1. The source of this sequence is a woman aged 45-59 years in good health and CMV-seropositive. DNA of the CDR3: TGCGCCAGCAGCTCACTACCGGGGACCGGGACAGGGGGCGAGCAGTACTTC. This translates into CASSSLPGTGTGGEQYF.